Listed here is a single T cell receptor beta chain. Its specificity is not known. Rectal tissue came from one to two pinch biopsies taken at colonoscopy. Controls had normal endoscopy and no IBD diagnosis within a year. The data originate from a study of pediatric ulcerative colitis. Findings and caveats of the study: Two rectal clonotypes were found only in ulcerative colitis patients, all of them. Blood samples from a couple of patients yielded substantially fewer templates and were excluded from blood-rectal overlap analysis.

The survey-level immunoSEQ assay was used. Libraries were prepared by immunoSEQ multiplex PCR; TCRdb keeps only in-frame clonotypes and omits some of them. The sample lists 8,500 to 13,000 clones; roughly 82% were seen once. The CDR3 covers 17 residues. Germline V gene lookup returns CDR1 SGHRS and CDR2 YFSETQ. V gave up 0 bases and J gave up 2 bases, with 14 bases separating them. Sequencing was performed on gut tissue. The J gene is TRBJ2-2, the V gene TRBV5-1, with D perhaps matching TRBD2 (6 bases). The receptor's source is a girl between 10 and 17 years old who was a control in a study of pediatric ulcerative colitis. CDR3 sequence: CASSLDPEGGNTGELFF. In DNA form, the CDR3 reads TGCGCCAGCAGCTTGGACCCGGAGGGAGGAAACACCGGGGAGCTGTTTTTT.